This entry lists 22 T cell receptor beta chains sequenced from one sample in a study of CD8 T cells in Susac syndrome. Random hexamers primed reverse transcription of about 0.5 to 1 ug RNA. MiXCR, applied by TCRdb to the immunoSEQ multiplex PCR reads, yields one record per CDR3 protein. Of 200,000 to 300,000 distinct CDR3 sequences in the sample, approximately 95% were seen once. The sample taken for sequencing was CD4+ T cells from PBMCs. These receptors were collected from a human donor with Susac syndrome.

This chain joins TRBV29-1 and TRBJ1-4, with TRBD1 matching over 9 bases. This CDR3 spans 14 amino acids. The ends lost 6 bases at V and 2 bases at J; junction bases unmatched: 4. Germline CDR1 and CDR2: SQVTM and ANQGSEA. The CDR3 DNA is TGCAGCGTCGCTACAGGGGGCACTAATGAAAAACTGTTTTTT. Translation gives CSVATGGTNEKLFF.

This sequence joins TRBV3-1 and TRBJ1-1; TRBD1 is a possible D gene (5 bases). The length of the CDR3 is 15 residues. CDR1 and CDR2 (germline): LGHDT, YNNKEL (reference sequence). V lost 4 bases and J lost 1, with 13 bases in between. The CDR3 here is CASSPRTLRNTEAFF. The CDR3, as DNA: TGTGCCAGCAGCCCTCGGACACTCAGGAACACTGAAGCTTTCTTT. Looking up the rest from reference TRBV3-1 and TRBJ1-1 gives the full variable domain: DTAVSQTPKYLVTQMGNDKSIKCEQNLGHDTMYWYKQDSKKFLKIMFSYNNKELIINETVPNRFSPKSPDKAHLNLHINSLELGDSAVYFCASSPRTLRNTEAFFGQGTRLTVV.

CDR3 protein: CATSRDAPGPLMVGNEQYF. In DNA, the CDR3 is TGTGCCACCAGCAGAGATGCCCCCGGACCACTAATGGTAGGAAACGAGCAGTACTTC. V is TRBV15 and J is TRBJ2-7; no definite D call. V was shortened by 0 bases and J by 5 bases, with 26 bases between the two germline ends. Looked up from germline, CDR1 is LNHNV and CDR2 is YYDKDF (reference sequence). The CDR3 spans 19 residues. Full variable domain (rest looked up from reference TRBV15 and TRBJ2-7): DAMVIQNPRYQVTQFGKPVTLSCSQTLNHNVMYWYQQKSSQAPKLLFHYYDKDFNNEADTPDNFQSRRPNTSFCFLDIRSPGLGDTAMYLCATSRDAPGPLMVGNEQYFGPGTRLTVT.

The CDR3 coding sequence is TGCAGCGTATCTAGATCCAATGAGCAGTTCTTC. Translation gives CSVSRSNEQFF. The gene calls are TRBV29-1 and TRBJ2-1; the D is unclear. The V end lost 6 bases, the J end lost 6 bases, and 9 bases lay between the germline ends. The germline gives CDR1 SQVTM, CDR2 ANQGSEA. The CDR3 has 11 amino acids.

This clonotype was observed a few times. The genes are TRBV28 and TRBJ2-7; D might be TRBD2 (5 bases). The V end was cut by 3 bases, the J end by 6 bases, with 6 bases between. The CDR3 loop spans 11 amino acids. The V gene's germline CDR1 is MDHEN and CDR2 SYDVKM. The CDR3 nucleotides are TGTGCCAGCAGTTTTCGGGGCGAGCAGTACTTC. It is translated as CASSFRGEQYF.

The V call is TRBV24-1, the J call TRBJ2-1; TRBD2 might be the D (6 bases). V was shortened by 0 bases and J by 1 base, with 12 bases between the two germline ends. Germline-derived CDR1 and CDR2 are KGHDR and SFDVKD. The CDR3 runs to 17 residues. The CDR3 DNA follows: TGTGCCACCAGTGATTTGGGGCAGGGACTTTCCTACAATGAGCAGTTCTTC. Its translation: CATSDLGQGLSYNEQFF.

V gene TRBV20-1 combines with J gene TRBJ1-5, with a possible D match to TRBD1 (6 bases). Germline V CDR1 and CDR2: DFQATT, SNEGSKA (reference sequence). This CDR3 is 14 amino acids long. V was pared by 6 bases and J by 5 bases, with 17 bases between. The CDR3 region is CSALKTGRDQPQHF. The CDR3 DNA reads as TGCAGTGCCCTTAAGACAGGCCGGGATCAGCCCCAGCATTTT.

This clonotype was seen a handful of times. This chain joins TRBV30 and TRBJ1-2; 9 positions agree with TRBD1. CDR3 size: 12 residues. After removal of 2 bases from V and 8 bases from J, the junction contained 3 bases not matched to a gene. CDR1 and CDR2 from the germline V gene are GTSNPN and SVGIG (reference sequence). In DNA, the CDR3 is TGTGCCTGGAGTCCCACAGGGGGCGGCTACACCTTC. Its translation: CAWSPTGGGYTF.

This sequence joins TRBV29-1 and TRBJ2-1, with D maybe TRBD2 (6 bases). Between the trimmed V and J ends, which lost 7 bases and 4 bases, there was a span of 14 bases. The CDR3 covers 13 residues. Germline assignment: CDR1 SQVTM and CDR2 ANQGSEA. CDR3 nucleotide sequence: TGCAGCGGAGGGGTGGGGACTTACAATGAGCAGTTCTTC. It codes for CSGGVGTYNEQFF.

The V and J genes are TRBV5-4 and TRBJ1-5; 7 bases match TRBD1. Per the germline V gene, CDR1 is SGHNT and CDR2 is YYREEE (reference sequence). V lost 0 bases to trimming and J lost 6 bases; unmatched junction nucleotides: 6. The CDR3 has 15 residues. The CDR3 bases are TGTGCCAGCAGCTTGGATCGACAGGGAAGTCAGCCCCAGCATTTT. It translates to CASSLDRQGSQPQHF.

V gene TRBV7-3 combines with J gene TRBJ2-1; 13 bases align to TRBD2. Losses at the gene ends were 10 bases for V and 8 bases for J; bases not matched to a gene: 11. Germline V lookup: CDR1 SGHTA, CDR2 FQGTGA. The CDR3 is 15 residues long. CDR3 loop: CATSAYTSGRDEQFF. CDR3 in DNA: TGTGCCACCTCAGCTTATACTAGCGGGAGGGATGAGCAGTTCTTC.

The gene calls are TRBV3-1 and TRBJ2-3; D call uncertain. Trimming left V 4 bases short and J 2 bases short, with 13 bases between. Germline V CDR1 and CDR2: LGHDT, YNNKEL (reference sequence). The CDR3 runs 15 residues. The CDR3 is CASSRRWGPTDTQYF. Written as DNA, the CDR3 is TGTGCCAGCAGCCGGAGATGGGGTCCCACAGATACGCAGTATTTT.

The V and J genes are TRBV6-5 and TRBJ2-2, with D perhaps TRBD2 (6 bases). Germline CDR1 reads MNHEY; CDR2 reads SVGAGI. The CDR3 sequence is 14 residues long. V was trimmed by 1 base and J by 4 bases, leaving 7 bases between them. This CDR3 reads CASSYWGLTGELFF. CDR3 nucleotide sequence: TGTGCCAGCAGTTACTGGGGACTCACCGGGGAGCTGTTTTTT.

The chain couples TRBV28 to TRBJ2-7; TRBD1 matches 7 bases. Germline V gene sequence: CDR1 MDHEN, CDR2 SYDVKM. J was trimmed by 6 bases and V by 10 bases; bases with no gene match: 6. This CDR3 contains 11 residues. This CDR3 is CATSDRVEQYF. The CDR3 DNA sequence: TGTGCCACTTCAGACAGGGTCGAGCAGTACTTC.

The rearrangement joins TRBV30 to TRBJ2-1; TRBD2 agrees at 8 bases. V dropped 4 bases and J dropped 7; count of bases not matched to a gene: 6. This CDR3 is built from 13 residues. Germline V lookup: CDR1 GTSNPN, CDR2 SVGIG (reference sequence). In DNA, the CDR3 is TGTGCCTGGAAGTTTGCGGGGGGAAATGAGCAGTTCTTC. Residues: CAWKFAGGNEQFF.

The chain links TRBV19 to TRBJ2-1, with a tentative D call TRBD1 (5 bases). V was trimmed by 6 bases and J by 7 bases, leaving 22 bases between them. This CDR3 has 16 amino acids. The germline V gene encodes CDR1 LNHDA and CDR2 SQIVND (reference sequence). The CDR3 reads CASSITLRGRQNEQFF. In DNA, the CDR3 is TGTGCCAGTAGCATTACCCTCCGAGGCCGACAGAATGAGCAGTTCTTC.

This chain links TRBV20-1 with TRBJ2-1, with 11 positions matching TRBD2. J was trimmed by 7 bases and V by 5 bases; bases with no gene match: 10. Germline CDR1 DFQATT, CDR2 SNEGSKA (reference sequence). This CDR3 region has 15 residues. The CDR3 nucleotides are TGCAGTGCTCGAACCCTAGCGGGAGGAGGGAATGAGCAGTTCTTC. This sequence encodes CSARTLAGGGNEQFF.

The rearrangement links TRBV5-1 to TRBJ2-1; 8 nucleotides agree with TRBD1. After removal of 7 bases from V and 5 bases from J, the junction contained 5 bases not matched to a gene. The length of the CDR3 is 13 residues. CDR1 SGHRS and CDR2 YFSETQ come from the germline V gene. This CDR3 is CASRRTGNNEQFF. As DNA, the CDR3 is TGCGCCAGCCGAAGGACAGGGAACAATGAGCAGTTCTTC. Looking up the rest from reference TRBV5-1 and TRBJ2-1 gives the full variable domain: KAGVTQTPRYLIKTRGQQVTLSCSPISGHRSVSWYQQTPGQGLQFLFEYFSETQRNKGNFPGRFSGRQFSNSRSEMNVSTLELGDSALYLCASRRTGNNEQFFGPGTRLTVL.

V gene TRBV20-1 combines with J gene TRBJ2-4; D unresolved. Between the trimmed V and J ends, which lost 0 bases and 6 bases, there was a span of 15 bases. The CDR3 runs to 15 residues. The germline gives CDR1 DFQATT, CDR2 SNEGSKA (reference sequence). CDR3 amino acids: CSARDEAARRNIQYF. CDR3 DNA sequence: TGCAGTGCTAGAGACGAGGCCGCTAGGAGAAACATTCAGTACTTC.

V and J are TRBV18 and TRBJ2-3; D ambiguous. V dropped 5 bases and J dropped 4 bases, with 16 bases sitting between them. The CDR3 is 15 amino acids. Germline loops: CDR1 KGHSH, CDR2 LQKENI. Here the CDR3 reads CASSTDGLSPDTQYF. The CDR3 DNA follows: TGTGCCAGCTCAACTGACGGGCTGAGTCCAGATACGCAGTATTTT.

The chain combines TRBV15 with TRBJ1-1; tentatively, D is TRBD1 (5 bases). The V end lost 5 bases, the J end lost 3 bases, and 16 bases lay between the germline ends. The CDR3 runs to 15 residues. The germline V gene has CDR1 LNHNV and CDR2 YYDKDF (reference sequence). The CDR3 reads CATSGGGDLDTEAFF. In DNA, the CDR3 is TGTGCCACCAGCGGCGGAGGGGATTTAGACACTGAAGCTTTCTTT.

CDR3 nucleotide sequence: TGCGCCAGCAGCTTGCAGGGAACCGAGACCCAGTACTTC. This gives the protein CASSLQGTETQYF. The genes are TRBV5-1 and TRBJ2-5; weak D call: TRBD1 (5 bases). The CDR3 is made up of 13 amino acids. Trimming took 1 base from V and 5 from J, leaving 9 bases between them. Per germline, CDR1 SGHRS and CDR2 YFSETQ. Full variable domain (outside the CDR3, taken from reference TRBV5-1 and TRBJ2-5): KAGVTQTPRYLIKTRGQQVTLSCSPISGHRSVSWYQQTPGQGLQFLFEYFSETQRNKGNFPGRFSGRQFSNSRSEMNVSTLELGDSALYLCASSLQGTETQYFGPGTRLLVL.